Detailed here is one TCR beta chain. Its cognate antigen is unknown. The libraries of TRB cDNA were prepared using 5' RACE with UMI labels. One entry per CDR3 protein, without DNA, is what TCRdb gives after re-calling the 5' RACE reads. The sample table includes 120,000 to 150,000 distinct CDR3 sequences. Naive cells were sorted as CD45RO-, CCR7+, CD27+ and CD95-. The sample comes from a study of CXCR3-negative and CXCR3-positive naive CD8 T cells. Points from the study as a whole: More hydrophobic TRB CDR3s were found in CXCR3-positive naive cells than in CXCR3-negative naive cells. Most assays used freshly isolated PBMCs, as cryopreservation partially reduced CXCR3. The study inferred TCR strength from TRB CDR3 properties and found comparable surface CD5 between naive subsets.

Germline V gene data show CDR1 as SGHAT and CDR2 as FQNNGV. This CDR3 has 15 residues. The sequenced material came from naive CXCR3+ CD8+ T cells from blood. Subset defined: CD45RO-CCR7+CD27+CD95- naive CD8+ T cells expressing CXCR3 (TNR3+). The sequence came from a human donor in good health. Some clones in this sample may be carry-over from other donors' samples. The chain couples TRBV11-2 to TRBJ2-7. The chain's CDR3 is CASSLDQSFSYEQYF.